A selection of T cell receptor beta chains follows, all from one sample in a study of cytomegalovirus exposure and HLA in healthy donors. The repertoire was sequenced with immunoSEQ multiplex PCR; TCRdb's copy has only in-frame clones and lacks some. Found here are 200,000 to 300,000 clones, about 90% of them singletons; the top ten hold approximately 12%. Sequencing was carried out using PBMCs. Receptor source: a man younger than 35 in good health and CMV-seropositive. The CDR3 runs from the conserved cysteine through the conserved F or W. Each record gives: J gene, clone size, V gene, CDR3 protein. Not all rows give a size; the values are once, few, many and, for expanded clones, a class.

j_gene: TRBJ2-7; abundance: many; v_gene: TRBV9; CDR3aa: CASSVVPSSYEQYF
j_gene: TRBJ1-2; abundance: once; v_gene: TRBV25-1; CDR3aa: CASSGRDSYYGYTF
j_gene: TRBJ1-1; abundance: few; v_gene: TRBV9; CDR3aa: CASSAPSGWDTEAFF
j_gene: TRBJ2-5; abundance: few; v_gene: TRBV10-3; CDR3aa: CAISSTGRVTGETQYF
j_gene: TRBJ1-5; abundance: .; v_gene: TRBV27; CDR3aa: CASSPLGDSNQPQHF
j_gene: TRBJ1-5; abundance: .; v_gene: TRBV30; CDR3aa: CAWSVGGSSNQPQHF
j_gene: TRBJ1-1; abundance: .; v_gene: TRBV4-2; CDR3aa: CASREGQGAFEAFF
j_gene: TRBJ2-3; abundance: .; v_gene: TRBV28; CDR3aa: CASSFLGRWGTGTDTQYF
j_gene: TRBJ2-3; abundance: once; v_gene: TRBV27; CDR3aa: CASSPQGQGTDTQYF
j_gene: TRBJ1-2; abundance: .; v_gene: TRBV29-1; CDR3aa: CSVEGGRQPYYGYTF
j_gene: TRBJ2-7; abundance: .; v_gene: TRBV5-6; CDR3aa: CASSFSRQGNYEQYF
j_gene: TRBJ2-7; abundance: .; v_gene: TRBV10-3; CDR3aa: CAIEQGVGYEQYF
j_gene: TRBJ2-2; abundance: .; v_gene: TRBV6-6; CDR3aa: CASSYFREELFF
j_gene: TRBJ2-2; abundance: .; v_gene: TRBV5-4; CDR3aa: CASSLPGLASGELFF
j_gene: TRBJ2-5; abundance: .; v_gene: TRBV25-1; CDR3aa: CASSEYLQGQGTQYF
j_gene: TRBJ2-1; abundance: .; v_gene: TRBV27; CDR3aa: CASISKGGGRFYEQFF
j_gene: TRBJ1-2; abundance: few; v_gene: TRBV5-6; CDR3aa: CASSPGTYGYTF
j_gene: TRBJ1-5; abundance: .; v_gene: TRBV25-1; CDR3aa: CASSDRHSNQPQHF
j_gene: TRBJ2-5; abundance: .; v_gene: TRBV5-1; CDR3aa: CASSLAQRAQETQYF
j_gene: TRBJ1-1; abundance: once; v_gene: TRBV7-2; CDR3aa: CASSLGGVRNTEAFF
j_gene: TRBJ2-7; abundance: .; v_gene: TRBV28; CDR3aa: CASSYLPGQGSSTYEQYF
j_gene: TRBJ2-4; abundance: .; v_gene: TRBV6-1; CDR3aa: CASSEDRGSIQYF
j_gene: TRBJ2-7; abundance: .; v_gene: TRBV25-1; CDR3aa: CASSETGTGGREQYF
j_gene: TRBJ2-3; abundance: .; v_gene: TRBV2; CDR3aa: CASSPRTKSTDTQYF
j_gene: TRBJ2-3; abundance: .; v_gene: TRBV27; CDR3aa: CASSLWGETDTQYF
j_gene: TRBJ2-7; abundance: .; v_gene: TRBV12-5; CDR3aa: CASGLRGLAGEQYF
j_gene: TRBJ2-2; abundance: .; v_gene: TRBV2; CDR3aa: CASSERGRVTGELFF
j_gene: TRBJ2-2; abundance: .; v_gene: TRBV27; CDR3aa: CASSLGGAGELFF
j_gene: TRBJ1-2; abundance: .; v_gene: TRBV6-5; CDR3aa: CASTSNPDGYGYTF
j_gene: TRBJ1-4; abundance: once; v_gene: TRBV15; CDR3aa: CATSRDSRVTNEKLFF
j_gene: TRBJ2-1; abundance: .; v_gene: TRBV5-4; CDR3aa: CASSRRGGLAGDEQFF
j_gene: TRBJ2-2; abundance: once; v_gene: TRBV29-1; CDR3aa: CSVVGVLAGELFF
j_gene: TRBJ2-7; abundance: .; v_gene: TRBV6-1; CDR3aa: CASTNRDRASEQYF
j_gene: TRBJ2-5; abundance: once; v_gene: TRBV5-1; CDR3aa: CASSLAVGAETQYF
j_gene: TRBJ1-1; abundance: .; v_gene: TRBV6-1; CDR3aa: CASSPRKGSEAFF
j_gene: TRBJ1-1; abundance: .; v_gene: TRBV28; CDR3aa: CASSSQGTEAFF
j_gene: TRBJ1-2; abundance: .; v_gene: TRBV2; CDR3aa: CASSETEPNYGYTF
j_gene: TRBJ2-7; abundance: .; v_gene: TRBV19; CDR3aa: CASSIDGNSYEQYF
j_gene: TRBJ2-1; abundance: once; v_gene: TRBV20-1; CDR3aa: CSAYSEQQFF
j_gene: TRBJ2-6; abundance: .; v_gene: TRBV30; CDR3aa: CAWTGLPGANVLTF
j_gene: TRBJ2-3; abundance: .; v_gene: TRBV4-1; CDR3aa: CASSQALRTDTQYF
j_gene: TRBJ1-5; abundance: .; v_gene: TRBV28; CDR3aa: CASSFPGQGDQPQHF
j_gene: TRBJ2-1; abundance: .; v_gene: TRBV4-3; CDR3aa: CASSQDITRAYNEQFF
j_gene: TRBJ2-7; abundance: .; v_gene: TRBV2; CDR3aa: CASRDRGSSYEQYF
j_gene: TRBJ2-7; abundance: .; v_gene: TRBV6-1; CDR3aa: CASRDASYEQYF
j_gene: TRBJ1-2; abundance: once; v_gene: TRBV9; CDR3aa: CATSPDNYGYTF
j_gene: TRBJ2-6; abundance: .; v_gene: TRBV6-5; CDR3aa: CASGSAGASAVLTF
j_gene: TRBJ2-7; abundance: once; v_gene: TRBV18; CDR3aa: CASSPRQGLGEQYF